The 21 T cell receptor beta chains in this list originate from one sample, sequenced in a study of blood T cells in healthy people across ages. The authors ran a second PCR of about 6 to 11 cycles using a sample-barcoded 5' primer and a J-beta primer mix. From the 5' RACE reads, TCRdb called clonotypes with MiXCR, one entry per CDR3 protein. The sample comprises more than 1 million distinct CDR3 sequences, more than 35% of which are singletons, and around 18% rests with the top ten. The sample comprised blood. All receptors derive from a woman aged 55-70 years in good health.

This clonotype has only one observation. Here the CDR3 reads CASSAAQGAFEKLFF. For the CDR3, the DNA is TGTGCCAGCAGCGCAGCGCAGGGGGCGTTTGAAAAACTGTTTTTT. The chain joins TRBV3-1 to TRBJ1-4, with TRBD1 identical over 8 bases. Trimming cost V 5 bases and J 7 bases; bases outside gene matches: 9. The CDR3 totals 15 residues. Germline CDR1 reads LGHDT; CDR2 reads YNNKEL (reference sequence).

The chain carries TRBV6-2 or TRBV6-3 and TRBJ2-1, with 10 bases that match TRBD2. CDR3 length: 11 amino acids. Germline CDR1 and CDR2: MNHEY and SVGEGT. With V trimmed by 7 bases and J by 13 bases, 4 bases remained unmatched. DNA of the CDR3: TGTGCCAGCACTAGCGGGGGAAATCAGTTCTTC. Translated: CASTSGGNQFF.

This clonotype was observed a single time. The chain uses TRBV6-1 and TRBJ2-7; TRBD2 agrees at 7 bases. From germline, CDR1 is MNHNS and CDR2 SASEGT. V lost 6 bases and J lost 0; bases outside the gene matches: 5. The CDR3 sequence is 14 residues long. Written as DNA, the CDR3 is TGTGCCAGCAGCGCCGGGACTAACTCCTACGAGCAGTACTTC. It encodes CASSAGTNSYEQYF.

The CDR3 bases are TGCGCCAGCAGCTTGCTTGGGACTAGCGGGAGGGACGAGCAGTACTTC. Translating it yields CASSLLGTSGRDEQYF. The chain has TRBV5-1 and TRBJ2-7, with TRBD2 matching over 16 bases. The germline gives CDR1 SGHRS, CDR2 YFSETQ. The V gene end was trimmed by 1 base and the J gene end by 5 bases; junction bases not matched to a gene: 3. The CDR3 runs 16 residues.

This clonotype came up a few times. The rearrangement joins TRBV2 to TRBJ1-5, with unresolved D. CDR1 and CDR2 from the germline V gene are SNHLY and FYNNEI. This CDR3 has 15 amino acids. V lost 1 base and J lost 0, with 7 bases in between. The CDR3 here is CASSEVQNSNQPQHF. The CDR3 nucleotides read TGTGCCAGCAGTGAAGTACAGAATAGCAATCAGCCCCAGCATTTT.

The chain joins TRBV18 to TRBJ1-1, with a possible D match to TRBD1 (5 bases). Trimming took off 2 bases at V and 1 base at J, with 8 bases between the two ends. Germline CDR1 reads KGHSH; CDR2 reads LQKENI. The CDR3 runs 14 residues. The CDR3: CASSPRGENTEAFF. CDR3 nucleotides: TGTGCCAGCTCACCAAGAGGGGAGAACACTGAAGCTTTCTTT.

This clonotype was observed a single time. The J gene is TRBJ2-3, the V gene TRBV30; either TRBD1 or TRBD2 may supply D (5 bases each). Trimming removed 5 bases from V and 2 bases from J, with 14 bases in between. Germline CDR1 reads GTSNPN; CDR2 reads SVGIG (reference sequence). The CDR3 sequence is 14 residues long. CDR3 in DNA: TGTGCCTGGGATAGCGTAGGGACCACAGATACGCAGTATTTT. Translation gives CAWDSVGTTDTQYF.

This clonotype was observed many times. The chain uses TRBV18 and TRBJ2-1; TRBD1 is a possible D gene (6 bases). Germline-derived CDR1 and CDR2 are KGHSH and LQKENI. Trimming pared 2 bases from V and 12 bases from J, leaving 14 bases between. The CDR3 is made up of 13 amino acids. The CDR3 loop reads CASSPLEQGAQFF. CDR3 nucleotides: TGTGCCAGCTCACCATTGGAACAGGGTGCGCAGTTCTTC.

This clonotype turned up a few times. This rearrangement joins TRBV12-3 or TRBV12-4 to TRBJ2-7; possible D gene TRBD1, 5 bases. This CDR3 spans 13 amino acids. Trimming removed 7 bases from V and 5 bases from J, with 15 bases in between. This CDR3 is CASTSQGSHEQYF. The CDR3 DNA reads TGTGCCAGCACCTCCCAGGGCAGCCACGAGCAGTACTTC.

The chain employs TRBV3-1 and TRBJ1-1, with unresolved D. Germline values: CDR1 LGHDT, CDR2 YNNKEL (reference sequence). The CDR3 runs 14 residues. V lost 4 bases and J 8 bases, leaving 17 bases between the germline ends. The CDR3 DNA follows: TGTGCCAGCAGCCTAATCACGCAAGGCGCCGAAGCTTTCTTT. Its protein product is CASSLITQGAEAFF.

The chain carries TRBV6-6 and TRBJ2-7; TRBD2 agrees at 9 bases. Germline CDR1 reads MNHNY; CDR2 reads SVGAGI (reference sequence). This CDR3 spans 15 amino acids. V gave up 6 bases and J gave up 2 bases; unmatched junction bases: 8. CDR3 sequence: CASSPGTSTTYEQYF. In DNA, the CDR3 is TGTGCCAGCAGCCCAGGGACTAGCACTACCTACGAGCAGTACTTC.

CDR3 in DNA: TGTGCCAGCAGTTACGAGCTGAGGGCCTACAATGAGCAGTTCTTC. It encodes CASSYELRAYNEQFF. The genes are TRBV6-5 and TRBJ2-1, with D tentatively TRBD2 (5 bases). V was pared by 2 bases and J by 2 bases, with 10 bases between. CDR1 MNHEY and CDR2 SVGAGI come from the germline V gene. The CDR3 spans 15 residues.

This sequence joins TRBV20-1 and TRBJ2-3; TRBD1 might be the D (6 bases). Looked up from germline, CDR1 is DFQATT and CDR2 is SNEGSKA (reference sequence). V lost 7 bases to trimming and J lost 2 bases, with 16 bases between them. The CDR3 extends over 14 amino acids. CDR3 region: CSVEGGAPTDTQYF. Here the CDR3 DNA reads TGCAGTGTAGAAGGGGGAGCGCCCACAGATACGCAGTATTTT.

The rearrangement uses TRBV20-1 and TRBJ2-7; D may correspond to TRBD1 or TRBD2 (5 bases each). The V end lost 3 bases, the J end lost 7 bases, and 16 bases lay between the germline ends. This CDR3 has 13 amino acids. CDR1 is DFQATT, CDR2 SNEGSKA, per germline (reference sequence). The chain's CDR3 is CSASSGAEREQYF. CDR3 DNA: TGCAGTGCTAGTTCCGGGGCCGAGAGGGAGCAGTACTTC.

CDR3 sequence reads: CAGTRDRGTEETQYF. CDR3 sequence (DNA): TGTGCCGGCACCAGGGACAGGGGAACAGAAGAGACCCAGTACTTC. The rearrangement uses TRBV2 and TRBJ2-5, with 10 bases matching TRBD1. Germline V CDR1 and CDR2: SNHLY, FYNNEI. The CDR3 extends over 15 amino acids. V dropped 11 bases and J dropped 3; count of bases not matched to a gene: 12.

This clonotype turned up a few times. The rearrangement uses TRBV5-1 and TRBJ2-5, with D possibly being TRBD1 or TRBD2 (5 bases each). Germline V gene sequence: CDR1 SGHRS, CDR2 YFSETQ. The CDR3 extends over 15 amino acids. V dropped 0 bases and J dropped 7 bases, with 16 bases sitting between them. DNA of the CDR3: TGCGCCAGCAGCTTGGAACAGGCGGAGGTCTCGACCCAGTACTTC. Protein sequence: CASSLEQAEVSTQYF. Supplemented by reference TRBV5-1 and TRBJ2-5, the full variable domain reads KAGVTQTPRYLIKTRGQQVTLSCSPISGHRSVSWYQQTPGQGLQFLFEYFSETQRNKGNFPGRFSGRQFSNSRSEMNVSTLELGDSALYLCASSLEQAEVSTQYFGPGTRLLVL.

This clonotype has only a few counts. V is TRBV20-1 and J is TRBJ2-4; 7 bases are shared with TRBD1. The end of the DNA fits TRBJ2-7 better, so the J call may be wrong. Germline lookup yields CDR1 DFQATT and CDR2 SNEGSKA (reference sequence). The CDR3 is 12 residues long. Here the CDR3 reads CSATRQGSEQYF. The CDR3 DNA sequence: TGCAGTGCTACACGACAGGGAAGCGAGCAGTACTTC.

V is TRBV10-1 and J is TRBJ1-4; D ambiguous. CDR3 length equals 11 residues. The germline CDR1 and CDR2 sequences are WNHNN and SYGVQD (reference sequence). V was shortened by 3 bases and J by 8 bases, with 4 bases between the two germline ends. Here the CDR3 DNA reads TGCGCCAGCAGTGATGAGGAAAAACTGTTTTTT. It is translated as CASSDEEKLFF.

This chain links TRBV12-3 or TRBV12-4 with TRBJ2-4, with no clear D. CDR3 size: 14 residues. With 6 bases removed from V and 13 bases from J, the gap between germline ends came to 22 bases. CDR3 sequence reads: CASSPALIQEAQYF. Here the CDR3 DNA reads TGTGCCAGCAGCCCCGCCCTGATCCAAGAGGCCCAGTACTTC.

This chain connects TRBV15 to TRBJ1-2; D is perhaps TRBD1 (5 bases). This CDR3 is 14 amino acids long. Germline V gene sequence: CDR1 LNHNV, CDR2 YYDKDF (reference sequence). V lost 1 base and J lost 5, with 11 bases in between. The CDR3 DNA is TGTGCCACCAGCAGAGTCGGCCAGGGATATGGCTACACCTTC. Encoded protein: CATSRVGQGYGYTF.

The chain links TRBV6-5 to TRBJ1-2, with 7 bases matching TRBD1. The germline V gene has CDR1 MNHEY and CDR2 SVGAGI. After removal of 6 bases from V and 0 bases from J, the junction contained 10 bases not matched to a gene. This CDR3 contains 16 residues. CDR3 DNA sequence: TGTGCCAGCAGAGACCCTGGACAGGTTTCTAACTATGGCTACACCTTC. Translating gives CASRDPGQVSNYGYTF.